This T cell receptor (beta chain) was identified during a study of breast tumors, draining lymph nodes, adjacent tissues. Findings and caveats of the study: Data fit most tumor T cells coming from lymph node, expanding in tumor. Tumor and nontumor repertoires were significantly more similar in luminal-like than in basal-like breast cancer. Tumor TCR diversity was below lymph nodes but above nontumor tissue.

The CDR3 spans 15 residues. Unmatched junction bases numbered 11, after V lost 6 bases and J lost 5 bases. This clonotype has a count of ten or more. What it binds is not known. TCRdb reprocessed the multiplex PCR reads via MiXCR and lists one record per CDR3 protein. The sample holds some 53,000 distinct CDR3 sequences, less than 55% seen once. The sample comprised breast tumor tissue. The chain has TRBV12-3 or TRBV12-4 and TRBJ2-7; 9 bases are shared with TRBD1. The clonotype comes from a female donor with breast cancer. Some clones in this sample may be carry-over from other donors' samples. In DNA form, the CDR3 reads TGTGCCAGCAGATTAACCGGGACAGGGATGAACGAGCAGTACTTC. The encoded protein is CASRLTGTGMNEQYF.